This entry is about one T cell receptor beta chain. The sample originates from a study of PD-L1 blockade in urothelial cancer. The repertoire was sequenced with immunoSEQ multiplex PCR; TCRdb's copy has only in-frame clones and lacks some. The sample has roughly 20,000 clones; 80% to 90% are singletons. Pretreatment and on-treatment blood mononuclear cell samples were taken, totaling between 1 and 8 time points per patient. The CDR3 contains 15 residues. The germline V and J ends were trimmed by 3 bases and 5 bases, with 16 bases remaining between them. In germline, CDR1 is SGHDN, CDR2 FVKESK. The TCR comes from a man aged 50 or older with urothelial cancer. The chain is built from TRBV14 and TRBJ2-5; a weak D match, TRBD2 (6 bases). The material sequenced was PBMCs, taken around atezolizumab (anti-PD-L1) treatment. The CDR3 DNA sequence: TGTGCCAGCAGCCACCGGCGGGGCGCACGGGAGACCCAGTACTTC. Residues: CASSHRRGARETQYF.